This T cell receptor beta chain was documented in a study of shared clonotypes between healthy human individuals. Looking at the study overall: Aged 18 to 49, the donors were a couple of women and a few men. Points from the study as a whole: Naive subsets typically showed greater estimated richness than memory subsets. Some naive CD4 clonotypes, around 4.9%, turned up in common across a few donors.

CDR1 and CDR2 (germline): MNHNY, SVGAGI (reference sequence). The germline V and J ends were trimmed by 2 bases and 4 bases, with 13 bases remaining between them. The CDR3 length is 15 residues. On sorted subsets, replicate PCRs used 150 to 250 ng DNA, or some 28,000 T cell genomes. Here immunoSEQ multiplex PCR was the method, and the copy in TCRdb shows in-frame clones only, minus some. The sample shows 2 million to 2.5 million clones, approximately 94% of them seen only once. Details on this clone: Its specificity is not known.

The sample comprised naive CD4+ T cells sorted from blood. The subset here: CD45RA+ positively selected. The origin of this receptor is a young man in good health. This chain uses TRBV6-6 with TRBJ2-3; tentative D call: TRBD2 (5 bases). This chain's CDR3 is CASSYAVDGADTQYF. The DNA for the CDR3 is TGTGCCAGCAGTTACGCCGTCGACGGGGCAGATACGCAGTATTTT.